The 14 T cell receptor beta chains presented below share a single source sample, sequenced in a study of blood T cells in healthy people across ages. Through a sample-barcoded 5' primer and a J-beta primer mix, a second PCR was run for roughly 6 to 12 cycles. TCRdb reprocessed the 5' RACE reads via MiXCR and lists one record per CDR3 protein. The sample comprises 1.5 million to 2 million distinct CDR3 sequences, around 50% of which are singletons, and 2.1% rests with the top ten. The sample was blood. The source is a woman in her thirties or forties in good health.

The chain has TRBV7-2 and TRBJ2-1; the D gene is possibly TRBD2 (6 bases). The CDR3 has 15 residues. V lost 11 bases, J lost 0 bases, and 17 bases lay in between. Germline assignment: CDR1 SGHTA and CDR2 FQGNSA. The DNA for the CDR3 is TGTGCCGCCTCGGCCGGGGGTGGCTCCTACAATGAGCAGTTCTTC. It specifies CAASAGGGSYNEQFF.

A few counts support this clonotype. This rearrangement joins TRBV20-1 to TRBJ2-7; TRBD1 matches at 7 bases. V lost 4 bases to trimming and J lost 6 bases; unmatched junction nucleotides: 0. Germline CDR1 DFQATT, CDR2 SNEGSKA (reference sequence). This CDR3 is 10 amino acids long. DNA for the CDR3: TGCAGTGCTACAGGGGGCGAGCAGTACTTC. It encodes CSATGGEQYF.

The J gene is TRBJ2-7, the V gene TRBV29-1; D not certain. Between the trimmed V and J ends, which lost 7 bases and 1 base, there was a span of 20 bases. The CDR3 is made up of 15 amino acids. The germline CDR1 and CDR2 sequences are SQVTM and ANQGSEA. The CDR3 loop reads CSAGRIGSGSYEQYF. In DNA, the CDR3 is TGCAGCGCCGGACGGATCGGATCGGGTTCCTACGAGCAGTACTTC.

Only a few counts were recorded for this clonotype. The gene calls are TRBV12-3 or TRBV12-4 and TRBJ1-6; no clear D gene. V lost 3 bases and J lost 6, with 9 bases in between. CDR3 length: 14 amino acids. CDR3 residues: CASSFGDGNSPLHF. In nucleotides, the CDR3 is TGTGCCAGCAGTTTCGGGGATGGTAATTCACCCCTCCACTTT.

This chain joins TRBV6-2 or TRBV6-3 and TRBJ2-7, with 8 bases fitting TRBD2. CDR3 length: 16 amino acids. After removal of 6 bases from V and 0 bases from J, the junction contained 10 bases not matched to a gene. The germline gives CDR1 MNHEY, CDR2 SVGEGT. The CDR3 DNA sequence: TGTGCCAGCAGAAATGGAGTAGCGGGGTACTCCTACGAGCAGTACTTC. Amino acid sequence: CASRNGVAGYSYEQYF.

The chain joins TRBV7-9 to TRBJ2-3, with no clear D. The V gene's germline CDR1 is SEHNR and CDR2 FQNEAQ (reference sequence). Trimming stripped 2 bases from V and 6 bases from J, with 15 bases between. The CDR3 totals 15 residues. The CDR3 DNA sequence: TGTGCCAGCAGCTTACACGGCTACCCAACGGATACGCAGTATTTT. It specifies CASSLHGYPTDTQYF.

The rearrangement uses TRBV20-1 and TRBJ2-7, with D maybe TRBD1 (6 bases). The assigned J gene may be wrong: the sequence end matches TRBJ2-5 better. From germline, CDR1 is DFQATT and CDR2 SNEGSKA (reference sequence). The CDR3 totals 16 residues. CDR3 coding DNA: TGCAGTGCTAGAGGATCTCGTGACAGGACAGAAGAGACCCAGTACTTC. Its translation is CSARGSRDRTEETQYF.

The chain employs TRBV27 and TRBJ2-7; 8 bases match TRBD1. This CDR3 region has 13 residues. The ends lost 7 bases at V and 4 bases at J; junction bases unmatched: 6. Germline-derived CDR1 and CDR2 are MNHEY and SMNVEV (reference sequence). The CDR3 reads CASKEQGDYEQYF. CDR3 coding DNA: TGTGCCAGCAAAGAACAGGGGGATTACGAGCAGTACTTC.

This clonotype was observed once. The gene calls are TRBV6-1 and TRBJ2-3; D gene ambiguous. The V and J ends lost 6 bases and 5 bases respectively, with 6 bases between them. CDR3 size: 11 residues. Per germline, CDR1 MNHNS and CDR2 SASEGT. The CDR3 DNA is TGTGCCAGCAGGGACCAAGATACGCAGTATTTT. Translated: CASRDQDTQYF.

The rearrangement uses TRBV20-1 and TRBJ2-1; TRBD2 matches at 7 bases. Per germline, CDR1 DFQATT and CDR2 SNEGSKA (reference sequence). The CDR3 is 13 residues long. Here the CDR3 reads CSGRKVSYNEQFF. The CDR3 DNA sequence: TGCAGCGGGAGGAAAGTTTCCTACAATGAGCAGTTCTTC.

The gene calls are TRBV5-1 and TRBJ1-2; maybe TRBD1 (6 bases). V lost 4 bases, J lost 7 bases, and 17 bases lay in between. This CDR3 region has 14 residues. Germline-derived CDR1 and CDR2 are SGHRS and YFSETQ. The chain's CDR3 is CASSVFQGSGGYTF. The CDR3 nucleotides read TGCGCCAGCAGCGTCTTCCAGGGGTCCGGTGGCTACACCTTC. Supplemented by reference TRBV5-1 and TRBJ1-2, the full variable domain reads KAGVTQTPRYLIKTRGQQVTLSCSPISGHRSVSWYQQTPGQGLQFLFEYFSETQRNKGNFPGRFSGRQFSNSRSEMNVSTLELGDSALYLCASSVFQGSGGYTFGSGTRLTVV.

In this sample, this clonotype turned up a few times. The rearrangement uses TRBV7-3 and TRBJ2-1, with 11 bases fitting TRBD1. This CDR3 comprises 15 residues. CDR1 is SGHTA and CDR2 is FQGTGA in the germline V gene. The trim removed 6 bases at V and 8 bases at J, leaving 9 bases unmatched. The CDR3 spells CASSNRDRGVDEQFF. The CDR3 DNA reads as TGTGCCAGCAGTAATCGGGACAGGGGGGTCGATGAGCAGTTCTTC.

The CDR3: CASSGTGTAETQYF. Here the CDR3 DNA reads TGTGCCAGCAGCGGGACTGGGACGGCAGAGACCCAGTACTTC. V gene TRBV27 combines with J gene TRBJ2-5; tentatively, D is TRBD2 (6 bases). Trimming pared 6 bases from V and 4 bases from J, leaving 15 bases between. Germline V gene data show CDR1 as MNHEY and CDR2 as SMNVEV (reference sequence). The CDR3 sequence is 14 residues long.

V gene TRBV5-1 combines with J gene TRBJ1-1; D not certain. There are 17 residues in the CDR3. CDR1 SGHRS and CDR2 YFSETQ come from the germline V gene. V dropped 0 bases and J dropped 4 bases, with 19 bases sitting between them. CDR3 protein: CASSLDNRGWKGTEAFF. The CDR3 nucleotides read TGCGCCAGCAGCTTGGACAACCGGGGTTGGAAGGGCACTGAAGCTTTCTTT.